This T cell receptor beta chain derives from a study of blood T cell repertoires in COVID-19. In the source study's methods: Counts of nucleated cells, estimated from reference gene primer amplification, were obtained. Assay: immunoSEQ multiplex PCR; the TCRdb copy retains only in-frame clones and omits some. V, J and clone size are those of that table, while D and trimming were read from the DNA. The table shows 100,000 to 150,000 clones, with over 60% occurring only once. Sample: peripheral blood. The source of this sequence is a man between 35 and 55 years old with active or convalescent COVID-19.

The CDR3 nucleotides are TGTGCCAGCATCCGGGGAGAGACCCAGTACTTC. Residues: CASIRGETQYF. V and J are TRBV6-5 and TRBJ2-5; D is possibly TRBD2 (5 bases). The CDR3 runs to 11 residues. Germline CDR1 MNHEY, CDR2 SVGAGI. The V end was cut by 7 bases, the J end by 4 bases, with 7 bases between.